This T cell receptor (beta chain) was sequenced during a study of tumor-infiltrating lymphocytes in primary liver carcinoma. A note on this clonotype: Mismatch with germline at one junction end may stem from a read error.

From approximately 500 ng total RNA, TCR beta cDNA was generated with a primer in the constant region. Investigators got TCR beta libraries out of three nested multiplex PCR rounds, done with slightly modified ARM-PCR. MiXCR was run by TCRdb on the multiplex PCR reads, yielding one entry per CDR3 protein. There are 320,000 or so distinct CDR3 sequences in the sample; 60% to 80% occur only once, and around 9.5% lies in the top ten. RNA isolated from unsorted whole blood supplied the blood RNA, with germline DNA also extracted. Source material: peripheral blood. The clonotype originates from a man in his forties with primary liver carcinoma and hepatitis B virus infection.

The CDR3 sequence is CANSLAGQGVQPQHF. The CDR3 DNA is TGTGCCAACAGTCTGGCGGGGCAGGGCGTACAGCCCCAGCATTTT. The V and J genes are TRBV12-3 or TRBV12-4 and TRBJ1-5; possibly TRBD1 for D (5 bases). There are 15 residues in the CDR3.